The clone carrying this TCR beta chain was counted a few times. Antigen: not known. These data are taken from a study of response to subunit inactivated influenza vaccine. MiXCR was run by TCRdb on the RT-PCR reads, yielding one entry per CDR3 protein. The profile shows hundreds of thousands of distinct CDR3 sequences, roughly 9.8% of them singletons. The CDR3 runs to 13 residues. Germline V lookup: CDR1 SGHTA, CDR2 FQGTGA. V was cut by 1 base and J by 10 bases, with 11 bases left in between. Study observations and caveats: It was the authors' suggestion that each seasonal influenza vaccination recruits few new T cells.

The TCR was taken from a man in his fifties or sixties who received an inactivated influenza vaccine. The rearrangement links TRBV7-3 to TRBJ2-1; no definite D call. The input for sequencing was PBMCs from blood, taken 45 days after vaccination. The CDR3 spells CASSLKGQAEQFF. The CDR3, as DNA: TGTGCCAGCAGCTTAAAAGGGCAAGCGGAGCAGTTCTTC.